One and the same sample provided the 30 T cell receptor beta chains below, sequenced in a study of cytomegalovirus exposure and HLA in healthy donors. The PCR used 60 Vbeta and 13 Jbeta primers. Sequencing used immunoSEQ multiplex PCR; TCRdb keeps in-frame clones, though not all of them. The sample lists about 180,000 clones; over 75% were seen once. Material: PBMCs. All receptors come from a woman aged 50 to 60 in good health and CMV-seronegative.

The rearrangement uses TRBV2 and TRBJ2-7; 7 nucleotides align to TRBD2. Germline CDR1 SNHLY, CDR2 FYNNEI. The length of the CDR3 is 13 residues. V shed 6 bases and J 4 bases; nucleotides not matched to a gene: 6. In DNA, the CDR3 is TGTGCCAGCAGGGGGGGGGAGAGGTACGAGCAGTACTTC. This gives the protein CASRGGERYEQYF. Full variable domain (remainder filled in from reference TRBV2 and TRBJ2-7): EPEVTQTPSHQVTQMGQEVILRCVPISNHLYFYWYRQILGQKVEFLVSFYNNEISEKSEIFDDQFSVERPDGSNFTLKIRSTKLEDSAMYFCASRGGERYEQYFGPGTRLTVT.

V is TRBV14 and J is TRBJ1-3; 11 nucleotides match TRBD1. Germline V gene data show CDR1 as SGHDN and CDR2 as FVKESK. This CDR3 spans 15 amino acids. V dropped 4 bases and J dropped 5; count of bases not matched to a gene: 4. DNA of the CDR3: TGTGCCAGCAGCCCCTGGACAGGGGGCAGAAACACCATATATTTT. Its translation is CASSPWTGGRNTIYF.

This clone was seen more than once but under ten times. The chain employs TRBV5-1 and TRBJ2-5, with D tentatively TRBD2 (5 bases). The length of the CDR3 is 16 residues. Germline values: CDR1 SGHRS, CDR2 YFSETQ. Between the trimmed V and J ends, which lost 1 base and 9 bases, there was a span of 22 bases. The CDR3: CASSLRSGATREAQYF. CDR3 in DNA: TGCGCCAGCAGCTTGCGGAGCGGAGCGACAAGAGAAGCCCAGTACTTC.

The V call is TRBV2, the J call TRBJ1-4; no definite D call. The CDR3 loop spans 15 amino acids. V dropped 1 base and J dropped 7 bases, with 13 bases sitting between them. Germline values: CDR1 SNHLY, CDR2 FYNNEI. CDR3 amino acids: CASSEGRGRGEKLFF. In nucleotides, the CDR3 is TGTGCCAGCAGTGAAGGTCGTGGGAGAGGTGAAAAACTGTTTTTT.

The chain has TRBV28 and TRBJ1-3, with D possibly being TRBD1 (5 bases). Trimming cost V 3 bases and J 0 bases, with 15 bases left between them. Germline V gene data show CDR1 as MDHEN and CDR2 as SYDVKM. CDR3 size: 17 residues. CDR3 residues: CASSFSSQGNSGNTIYF. As DNA, the CDR3 is TGTGCCAGCAGTTTTTCCTCGCAGGGCAACTCTGGAAACACCATATATTTT.

V and J are TRBV10-3 and TRBJ2-7, with D maybe TRBD1 (5 bases). The CDR3 is made up of 14 amino acids. Trimming removed 3 bases from V and 1 base from J, with 10 bases in between. Germline V lookup: CDR1 ENHRY, CDR2 SYGVKD. The chain's CDR3 is CAISEAGSSYEQYF. The CDR3, as DNA: TGTGCCATCAGTGAAGCAGGGTCTTCCTACGAGCAGTACTTC.

The chain employs TRBV28 and TRBJ2-3, with D perhaps matching TRBD2 (5 bases). Germline values: CDR1 MDHEN, CDR2 SYDVKM. CDR3 length equals 14 residues. V was cut by 3 bases and J by 2 bases, with 9 bases left in between. CDR3: CASSLRAYTDTQYF. In DNA, the CDR3 is TGTGCCAGCAGTTTGAGGGCATACACAGATACGCAGTATTTT.

The chain joins TRBV5-4 to TRBJ1-5; TRBD1 matches 7 bases. Germline trimming cut 6 bases from V and 1 base from J; bases unmatched to any gene: 4. CDR3 size: 14 residues. Germline assignment: CDR1 SGHNT and CDR2 YYREEE (reference sequence). The CDR3 loop is CASKRGRSNQPQHF. Written as DNA, the CDR3 is TGTGCCAGCAAAAGGGGGCGGAGCAATCAGCCCCAGCATTTT.

The chain recombines TRBV18 with TRBJ2-1, with TRBD1 matching 9 bases. This CDR3 region has 21 residues. CDR1 is KGHSH and CDR2 is LQKENI in the germline V gene. Losses at the gene ends were 6 bases for V and 9 bases for J; bases not matched to a gene: 30. This chain's CDR3 is CASSPGLGQGSVVTTRGEQFF. The CDR3 DNA reads as TGTGCCAGCTCCCCCGGTCTGGGACAGGGCTCCGTGGTTACGACGCGAGGTGAGCAGTTCTTC.

Concerning this clone: A read error may account for a junction end that differs from germline. The chain has TRBV6-4 and TRBJ2-6; 8 bases match TRBD1. The germline V gene encodes CDR1 MRHNA and CDR2 SNTAGT. CDR3 length: 14 residues. The CDR3 DNA reads as TGTGCCAGCAGTGCACAGGGGGGAGCCAACGGCCTGACTTTC. This gives the protein CASSAQGGANGLTF.

The chain employs TRBV5-4 and TRBJ1-2; no clear D gene. The germline V gene has CDR1 SGHNT and CDR2 YYREEE (reference sequence). Between the trimmed V and J ends, which lost 5 bases and 5 bases, there was a span of 19 bases. The CDR3 spans 15 residues. This CDR3 reads CASSIPIGRSYGYTF. The CDR3, as DNA: TGTGCCAGCAGTATCCCTATAGGCAGGTCATATGGCTACACCTTC.

This clone has a single count. V usage is TRBV5-8 and J usage is TRBJ2-3; a possible D gene is TRBD2 (5 bases). This CDR3 is built from 17 residues. The V gene lost 1 base and the J gene lost 0 bases, with 15 bases spanning the gap. CDR1 is SGHTS and CDR2 is YDEGEE in the germline V gene. The CDR3 is CASSLPGDYSSTDTQYF. CDR3 coding DNA: TGTGCCAGCAGCTTGCCCGGGGATTACTCTAGCACAGATACGCAGTATTTT.

The rearrangement links TRBV7-8 to TRBJ2-3; D unresolved. The CDR3 is made up of 14 amino acids. V shed 0 bases and J shed 3 bases, with 7 bases lying between them. CDR1 and CDR2 from the germline V gene are SGHVS and FQNEAQ. CDR3 nucleotide sequence: TGTGCCAGCAGCTTAGCGAGGTCTACAGATACGCAGTATTTT. It is translated as CASSLARSTDTQYF.

This chain uses TRBV28 with TRBJ2-1; 14 bases are a match to TRBD2. Germline assignment: CDR1 MDHEN and CDR2 SYDVKM. The CDR3 contains 15 residues. Losses at the gene ends were 5 bases for V and 7 bases for J; bases not matched to a gene: 4. The CDR3: CASSGGLAGENEQFF. The CDR3, as DNA: TGTGCCAGCAGTGGGGGACTAGCGGGAGAAAATGAGCAGTTCTTC.

V and J are TRBV10-1 and TRBJ1-2; 7 bases agree with TRBD1. Germline CDR1 WNHNN, CDR2 SYGVQD (reference sequence). Trimming cost V 10 bases and J 7 bases; bases outside gene matches: 6. This CDR3 has 11 residues. CDR3 residues: CANLQGTGYTF. The CDR3 DNA reads TGCGCCAACCTACAGGGGACTGGCTACACCTTC.

The chain has TRBV30 and TRBJ2-7; 7 bases are a match to TRBD1. With V trimmed by 5 bases and J by 4 bases, 8 bases remained unmatched. Germline V gene lookup returns CDR1 GTSNPN and CDR2 SVGIG (reference sequence). The CDR3 runs 13 residues. DNA of the CDR3: TGTGCCTGGGACGACAGGGCACGGTACGAGCAGTACTTC. Translation gives CAWDDRARYEQYF.

V and J are TRBV4-1 and TRBJ2-7; the D gene is possibly TRBD1 (5 bases). The V end was cut by 1 base, the J end by 5 bases, with 18 bases between. Germline loops: CDR1 MGHRA, CDR2 YSYEKL. The CDR3 extends over 16 amino acids. The DNA for the CDR3 is TGCGCCAGCAGCCAAGGATGGGTGAGAGTACAGGACGAGCAGTACTTC. It specifies CASSQGWVRVQDEQYF.

This clone was picked up a small number of times. The chain carries TRBV5-1 and TRBJ2-7; a possible D gene is TRBD2 (5 bases). V was pared by 0 bases and J by 2 bases, with 12 bases between. This CDR3 is 15 amino acids long. The germline V gene encodes CDR1 SGHRS and CDR2 YFSETQ. The CDR3 DNA is TGCGCCAGCAGCTTGGAGACGGGAAGTACCTACGAGCAGTACTTC. This codes for CASSLETGSTYEQYF.

The J gene is TRBJ1-3, the V gene TRBV6-6, with D maybe TRBD1 (6 bases). CDR1 and CDR2 (germline): MNHNY, SVGAGI (reference sequence). This CDR3 is 13 amino acids long. Trimming cost V 7 bases and J 1 base, with 8 bases left between them. CDR3 in amino acids: CASNTGSGNTIYF. The CDR3, as DNA: TGTGCCAGCAACACAGGGTCTGGAAACACCATATATTTT.

The chain employs TRBV10-2 and TRBJ2-1, with 8 bases lining up with TRBD2. Germline V gene lookup returns CDR1 WSHSY and CDR2 SAAADI. CDR3 length: 17 amino acids. V lost 6 bases and J lost 0; bases outside the gene matches: 10. CDR3 sequence reads: CASRGLAGRSSYNEQFF. In nucleotides, the CDR3 is TGCGCCAGCAGGGGTCTAGCGGGCAGGAGCTCCTACAATGAGCAGTTCTTC.

The chain recombines TRBV15 with TRBJ2-1; 9 bases match TRBD1. Germline-derived CDR1 and CDR2 are LNHNV and YYDKDF (reference sequence). The CDR3 sequence is 14 residues long. Losses at the gene ends were 3 bases for V and 10 bases for J; bases not matched to a gene: 7. The DNA for the CDR3 is TGTGCCACCAGCAGCCCGGGACAGGGCCCCGAGCAGTTCTTC. Its translation is CATSSPGQGPEQFF.

This chain uses TRBV6-6 with TRBJ2-7; D unclear. The germline V gene encodes CDR1 MNHNY and CDR2 SVGAGI (reference sequence). The CDR3 sequence is 16 residues long. V was cut by 5 bases and J by 0 bases, with 17 bases left in between. The CDR3 protein is CASSPREAVSSYEQYF. The DNA for the CDR3 is TGTGCCAGCAGTCCTCGCGAGGCGGTGAGCTCCTACGAGCAGTACTTC.

This sequence joins TRBV28 and TRBJ2-3, with 7 bases fitting TRBD1. After removal of 8 bases from V and 3 bases from J, the junction contained 11 bases not matched to a gene. Germline loops: CDR1 MDHEN, CDR2 SYDVKM. The CDR3 sequence is 15 residues long. CDR3 protein: CASGSGGEGTDTQYF. CDR3 in DNA: TGTGCCAGCGGCTCAGGGGGTGAGGGGACAGATACGCAGTATTTT.

As for this clone: One end of the junction fails to match germline, which may point to a read error. Other nucleotide sequences from this sample produce the same CDR3. The V call is TRBV15, the J call TRBJ2-7; tentatively, D is TRBD1 (6 bases). This CDR3 has 14 residues. The germline V gene has CDR1 LNHNV and CDR2 YYDKDF (reference sequence). The DNA of the CDR3 is TGCGCCACCAGCAGAGAGCTCAGGGGCTACGAGCAGTACTTC. Its translation: CATSRELRGYEQYF. The variable domain in full, with the rest retrieved from reference TRBV15 and TRBJ2-7, is DAMVIQNPRYQVTQFGKPVTLSCSQTLNHNVMYWYQQKSSQAPKLLFHYYDKDFNNEADTPDNFQSRRPNTSFCFLDIRSPGLGDTAMYLCATSRELRGYEQYFGPGTRLTVT.

This chain uses TRBV6-1 with TRBJ1-1, with 9 bases lining up with TRBD1. Germline CDR1 is MNHNS and CDR2 is SASEGT. Losses at the gene ends were 4 bases for V and 5 bases for J; bases not matched to a gene: 5. CDR3 size: 14 residues. The CDR3 sequence is CASSAGTGSTEAFF. The CDR3 region has the DNA TGTGCCAGCAGTGCGGGGACAGGGAGTACTGAAGCTTTCTTT.

This clone occurred once. This chain joins TRBV28 and TRBJ2-2; TRBD2 matches at 7 bases. V was clipped by 2 bases and J by 3 bases; unmatched bases: 9. The CDR3 is 17 amino acids. Germline V gives CDR1 MDHEN, CDR2 SYDVKM. This CDR3 is CASSLGLRGLYTGELFF. The CDR3 nucleotides are TGTGCCAGCAGTTTAGGTTTAAGGGGACTATACACCGGGGAGCTGTTTTTT.

The chain employs TRBV28 and TRBJ2-5; the D gene is possibly TRBD2 (6 bases). The DNA end is a closer match to TRBJ2-7, so the J assignment may be wrong. Looked up from germline, CDR1 is MDHEN and CDR2 is SYDVKM. The CDR3 has 14 residues. The CDR3 reads CASSFSGGSYEQYF. The CDR3 coding sequence is TGTGCCAGCAGTTTTTCCGGGGGATCCTACGAGCAGTACTTC.

This clone has a handful of counts. The chain joins TRBV28 to TRBJ2-7; TRBD2 aligns across 8 bases. The CDR3 has 16 residues. Germline V CDR1 and CDR2: MDHEN, SYDVKM. The ends lost 6 bases at V and 4 bases at J; junction bases unmatched: 14. CDR3 in DNA: TGTGCCAGCAGCCGTCCCGGGGGGGGCGCGGGATACGAGCAGTACTTC. Its protein product is CASSRPGGGAGYEQYF.

The J gene is TRBJ2-5, the V gene TRBV5-8, with D possibly being TRBD1 (5 bases). Trimming removed 4 bases from V and 4 bases from J, with 11 bases in between. CDR3 length: 13 amino acids. Germline lookup yields CDR1 SGHTS and CDR2 YDEGEE. CDR3 bases: TGTGCCAGCAGCGGCAGGGTGGGAGAGACCCAGTACTTC. It is translated as CASSGRVGETQYF.

The J gene is TRBJ2-1, the V gene TRBV5-1, with 11 bases identical to TRBD2. The CDR3 length is 14 residues. Germline V gene lookup returns CDR1 SGHRS and CDR2 YFSETQ. Germline trimming cut 7 bases from V and 4 bases from J; bases unmatched to any gene: 4. DNA for the CDR3: TGCGCCAGCCGACTAGCGGGGATATACAATGAGCAGTTCTTC. Encoded protein: CASRLAGIYNEQFF.